The next 11 T cell receptor beta chains were all read from a single sample in a study of cytomegalovirus exposure and HLA in healthy donors. Researchers ran the PCR with 60 Vbeta and 13 Jbeta primers. Profiling relied on immunoSEQ multiplex PCR, and the TCRdb table lists in-frame clones only, not all of them. The sample lists 160,000 or so clones; 80% were seen once. The sequencing sample was made of PBMCs. The receptors derive from a man aged 18 to 29 in good health and CMV-seropositive.

The rearrangement joins TRBV29-1 to TRBJ2-7, with 10 bases fitting TRBD2. The CDR3 is 15 amino acids. The ends lost 7 bases at V and 2 bases at J; junction bases unmatched: 11. The germline V gene has CDR1 SQVTM and CDR2 ANQGSEA. The CDR3 protein is CSAGGSGGTAYEQYF. CDR3 in DNA: TGCAGCGCAGGGGGTAGCGGGGGGACCGCCTACGAGCAGTACTTC.

V gene TRBV6-5 combines with J gene TRBJ1-1; D might be TRBD1 (6 bases). V lost 4 bases and J lost 4, with 10 bases in between. The germline V gene has CDR1 MNHEY and CDR2 SVGAGI. The CDR3 length is 13 residues. CDR3 amino acids: CASSSGHFTEAFF. Written as DNA, the CDR3 is TGTGCCAGCAGTTCGGGACACTTCACTGAAGCTTTCTTT.

This clone was counted between two and nine times. The chain uses TRBV7-6 and TRBJ2-7; no clear D. CDR3 length: 13 residues. Trimming removed 1 base at V and 6 bases at J, with 10 bases between. Looked up from germline, CDR1 is SGHVS and CDR2 is FNYEAQ. The CDR3 DNA is TGTGCCAGCAGCTTAGAACGGGTCTCCGAGCAGTACTTC. It encodes CASSLERVSEQYF.

The chain is built from TRBV2 and TRBJ2-1, with 9 nucleotides matching TRBD2. In germline, CDR1 is SNHLY, CDR2 FYNNEI. The V gene end was trimmed by 2 bases and the J gene end by 8 bases; junction bases not matched to a gene: 7. The CDR3 runs 15 residues. CDR3 loop: CASSETSGRIHEQFF. The CDR3 DNA follows: TGTGCCAGCAGTGAAACCAGCGGGAGGATCCATGAGCAGTTCTTC.

The genes are TRBV10-2 and TRBJ2-3, with 13 bases lining up with TRBD2. Germline V gene data show CDR1 as WSHSY and CDR2 as SAAADI. The CDR3 has 15 residues. V lost 10 bases, J lost 1 base, and 5 bases stayed unmatched. The DNA for the CDR3 is TGCGCCATCTTAGGACTAGCGGGAGGCACAGATACGCAGTATTTT. As protein: CAILGLAGGTDTQYF.

The V gene is TRBV2, the J gene TRBJ1-1; the D gene is possibly TRBD1 (5 bases). The CDR3 consists of 15 residues. The V end was cut by 0 bases, the J end by 1 base, with 9 bases between. Per germline, CDR1 SNHLY and CDR2 FYNNEI. The CDR3 nucleotides are TGTGCCAGCAGTGAAGCGGGGCAGCCGAACACTGAAGCTTTCTTT. It is translated as CASSEAGQPNTEAFF.

The rearrangement uses TRBV6-4 and TRBJ2-5, with TRBD1 matching over 10 bases. This CDR3 spans 15 amino acids. J gave up 1 base and V 7 bases, and 6 bases lay outside the gene matches. Germline V gene data show CDR1 as MRHNA and CDR2 as SNTAGT. This CDR3 reads CASNGQGGVQETQYF. The CDR3 DNA sequence: TGTGCCAGCAACGGACAGGGGGGGGTCCAAGAGACCCAGTACTTC.

This clone was seen a single time. The J gene is TRBJ1-5, the V gene TRBV6-5, with 7 bases that match TRBD1. The V gene end was trimmed by 7 bases and the J gene end by 4 bases; junction bases not matched to a gene: 7. The CDR3 contains 14 residues. CDR1 and CDR2 (germline): MNHEY, SVGAGI. The CDR3 nucleotides are TGTGCCAGCAACTCTGGACAGGCAAATCAGCCCCAGCATTTT. It codes for CASNSGQANQPQHF.

CDR3 DNA sequence: TGTGCCAGCAGCTTAGCGGGCGGCAGGGGCTGGGAGACCCAGTACTTC. This sequence encodes CASSLAGGRGWETQYF. The rearrangement uses TRBV11-1 and TRBJ2-5; a possible D gene is TRBD1 (6 bases). The V end was cut by 0 bases, the J end by 5 bases, with 16 bases between. This CDR3 comprises 16 residues. From germline, CDR1 is SGHAT and CDR2 FQDESV (reference sequence).

The rearrangement links TRBV19 to TRBJ1-1, with a weak D call TRBD1 (6 bases). The CDR3 length is 16 residues. Between the trimmed V and J ends, which lost 8 bases and 3 bases, there was a span of 22 bases. The germline CDR1 and CDR2 sequences are LNHDA and SQIVND (reference sequence). The CDR3 loop reads CASQIRGLLPDTEAFF. DNA for the CDR3: TGTGCCAGTCAGATCAGGGGTTTGCTCCCAGACACTGAAGCTTTCTTT.

V gene TRBV9 combines with J gene TRBJ1-6; D not certain. The CDR3 consists of 15 residues. Per the germline V gene, CDR1 is SGDLS and CDR2 is YYNGEE. V was pared by 0 bases and J by 9 bases, with 13 bases between. CDR3 nucleotides: TGTGCCAGCAGCGTAGTGGGGAACGAGGGTTCACCCCTCCACTTT. Translating it yields CASSVVGNEGSPLHF.